Detailed here is one TCR beta chain. Its antigen is still unknown. This specimen comes from a study of shared clonotypes between healthy human individuals. On the study more broadly: Ranging from 18 to 49 in age, donors were a couple of women and a few men. The study, taken as a whole, reports: Few donors limited the genetic and exposure-history diversity represented.

Genomic DNA from each subset was divided evenly over several immunoSEQ plates. About 30,000 T cell genomes, or roughly 300 ng DNA, went into unsorted PBMC replicate PCRs. TCRdb keeps only in-frame clones here, not all; method: immunoSEQ multiplex PCR. The sample consists of 490,000 or so clones, over 60% of them appearing once. The germline V and J ends were trimmed by 4 bases and 0 bases, with 11 bases remaining between them. Germline values: CDR1 SGHRS, CDR2 YFSETQ. The CDR3 is 16 amino acids. The gene calls are TRBV5-1 and TRBJ2-6; D possibly corresponds to TRBD1 (6 bases). The sequence was obtained from a woman aged 40 to 50 in good health. Some clones in this sample may be carry-over from other donors' samples. The source material was PBMCs. The CDR3 is CASSPGQHSGANVLTF. The CDR3 DNA reads as TGCGCCAGCAGCCCCGGACAGCACTCTGGGGCCAACGTCCTGACTTTC.